This T cell receptor beta chain was sequenced for a study of post-analysis software for immune sequencing data. Study at large: Secondary progressive, relapsing-remitting and progressive-relapsing multiple sclerosis were among the included disease courses. Study-wide results and limits: Among multiple sclerosis patients, normalized Chao1 diversity was significantly below that of controls. Compared with controls, patients had more of roughly 5 TRBV segments, including TRBV5-6, TRBV5-1 and TRBV20-1. Strong same-batch co-clustering of samples appeared with F measure clustering.

A few counts support this clonotype. Its antigen remains unidentified. Trimming cost V 2 bases and J 1 base, with 6 bases left between them. CDR3 length: 14 amino acids. The germline V gene encodes CDR1 SNHLY and CDR2 FYNNEI. TCR beta cDNA libraries included unique molecular identifiers. The authors obtained 500,000 or so cDNA molecules from approximately 1 to 10 million T cells. MiXCR, run by TCRdb on the PCR reads, gives a single entry per CDR3 protein. The sample records hundreds of thousands of distinct CDR3 sequences, approximately 39% being singletons. The sequence came from a girl aged 2 to 10 with multiple sclerosis. V is TRBV2 and J is TRBJ2-4; no clear D gene. The specimen sequenced was blood. The CDR3: CASSEMTAKNIQYF. CDR3 bases: TGTGCCAGCAGTGAAATGACTGCCAAAAACATTCAGTACTTC.